One and the same sample provided the 25 T cell receptor beta chains below, sequenced in a study of blood T cell repertoires in COVID-19. Some clones are missing from TCRdb's copy, which holds only in-frame ones; the method was immunoSEQ multiplex PCR. Of 50,000 to 60,000 clones detected, 89% appear once; the ten largest clones hold approximately 1.5%. Source material: peripheral blood. The source of these receptors is a man aged 55-75 years with acute or convalescent COVID-19.

The chain links TRBV19 to TRBJ2-7, with 7 bases that match TRBD2. Germline values: CDR1 LNHDA, CDR2 SQIVND (reference sequence). V trimming: 0 bases; J trimming: 4 bases; junction bases outside the gene matches: 0. The CDR3 contains 13 residues. CDR3 sequence (DNA): TGTGCCAGTAGTATAGAGGGAGGGTACGAGCAGTACTTC. Translating it yields CASSIEGGYEQYF.

This chain uses TRBV5-5 with TRBJ2-6, with 11 bases that match TRBD1. From germline, CDR1 is SGHKS and CDR2 YYEKEE (reference sequence). This CDR3 is built from 19 residues. Trimming removed 4 bases from V and 0 bases from J; junction bases left unmatched: 9. This CDR3 is CASSARTGGVSSGANVLTF. The DNA of the CDR3 is TGTGCCAGCAGCGCGCGGACAGGGGGCGTCAGCTCTGGGGCCAACGTCCTGACTTTC.

This clone is medium-sized (0.01 to 0.1%) within its sample. The rearrangement joins TRBV11-2 to TRBJ2-7; D is ambiguous. Germline assignment: CDR1 SGHAT and CDR2 FQNNGV. This CDR3 has 11 residues. Trimming removed 5 bases at V and 6 bases at J, with 8 bases between. The CDR3 nucleotides read TGTGCCAGCAGCCTAACGCTCGAGCAGTACTTC. It codes for CASSLTLEQYF.

This sequence joins TRBV9 and TRBJ2-2, with D possibly matching TRBD1 (6 bases). This CDR3 contains 19 residues. Deletions cut 0 bases from V and 1 base from J, with 19 bases between. Germline lookup yields CDR1 SGDLS and CDR2 YYNGEE. CDR3 coding DNA: TGTGCCAGCAGCGTAGCTACCGAGACCGGGACAAGGAACACCGGGGAGCTGTTTTTT. Encoded protein: CASSVATETGTRNTGELFF. Drawing the rest from reference TRBV9 and TRBJ2-2, the complete variable domain is DSGVTQTPKHLITATGQRVTLRCSPRSGDLSVYWYQQSLDQGLQFLIQYYNGEERAKGNILERFSAQQFPDLHSELNLSSLELGDSALYFCASSVATETGTRNTGELFFGEGSRLTVL.

The J gene is TRBJ2-7, the V gene TRBV10-3; D remains ambiguous. This CDR3 region has 15 residues. Deletions cut 0 bases from V and 4 bases from J, with 13 bases between. The germline V gene has CDR1 ENHRY and CDR2 SYGVKD. The CDR3 region has the DNA TGTGCCATCAGTGAGTCGAACCTCCCCCAGTACGAGCAGTACTTC. Amino acids: CAISESNLPQYEQYF.

This sequence joins TRBV6-1 and TRBJ1-5; TRBD1 agrees at 8 bases. This CDR3 spans 15 amino acids. In germline, CDR1 is MNHNS, CDR2 SASEGT. The V and J ends lost 2 bases and 6 bases, in that order; junction bases with no gene match: 6. This chain's CDR3 is CASSEMRQGSQPQHF. CDR3 nucleotides: TGTGCCAGCAGTGAAATGCGACAGGGGAGTCAGCCCCAGCATTTT.

The sample holds one count of this clone. Here the CDR3 DNA reads TGTGCCAGCAGCTTGGGAGGACAGAGCAATCAGCCCCAGCATTTT. It encodes CASSLGGQSNQPQHF. The chain links TRBV5-4 to TRBJ1-5, with D perhaps TRBD1 (6 bases). CDR1 SGHNT and CDR2 YYREEE come from the germline V gene (reference sequence). Trimming took 0 bases from V and 1 from J, leaving 8 bases between them. The CDR3 is made up of 15 amino acids.

A note on this clone: Other DNA sequences within the sample encode an identical CDR3. The chain combines TRBV5-1 with TRBJ2-3; no definite D call. Germline CDR1 is SGHRS and CDR2 is YFSETQ. The CDR3 is 14 amino acids. Trimming stripped 2 bases from V and 0 bases from J, with 7 bases between. Written as DNA, the CDR3 is TGCGCCAGCAGCTTTGGGCAGAGCACAGATACGCAGTATTTT. Amino acids: CASSFGQSTDTQYF.

The chain is built from TRBV11-2 and TRBJ1-5, with 8 bases lining up with TRBD1. CDR1 is SGHAT and CDR2 is FQNNGV in the germline V gene. This CDR3 spans 15 amino acids. The ends lost 1 base at V and 4 bases at J; junction bases unmatched: 3. Here the CDR3 reads CASSLAGQGNQPQHF. DNA for the CDR3: TGTGCCAGCAGCTTAGCCGGACAGGGTAATCAGCCCCAGCATTTT.

The chain uses TRBV5-6 and TRBJ2-3, with 11 bases fitting TRBD1. The CDR3 runs 15 residues. Germline CDR1 SGHDT, CDR2 YYEEEE. V trimming: 4 bases; J trimming: 3 bases; junction bases outside the gene matches: 4. The CDR3 loop reads CASSPDRGLTDTQYF. The CDR3 DNA reads TGTGCCAGCAGCCCGGACAGGGGGCTTACAGATACGCAGTATTTT.

The V gene is TRBV3-1 (or the pseudogene TRBV3-2), the J gene TRBJ1-1, with D unresolved. Trimming took off 4 bases at V and 8 bases at J, with 8 bases between the two ends. Germline CDR1 reads LGHDT; CDR2 reads YNNKEL (reference sequence). The CDR3 runs 11 residues. The CDR3 loop reads CASSLGKEAFF. The CDR3, as DNA: TGTGCCAGCAGCCTCGGGAAGGAAGCTTTCTTT.

V and J are TRBV23-1 and TRBJ1-2; 9 bases match TRBD1. TRBV23-1 is an open reading frame, and its role is uncertain. The CDR3 totals 16 residues. J lost 6 bases, V lost 2 bases, and 10 bases had no gene match. DNA of the CDR3: TGCGCCAGCAGTCAAGTCCTATACAGGGGGCTGAATGGCTACACCTTC. Its translation is CASSQVLYRGLNGYTF.

This clone occurred a few times. The rearrangement uses TRBV19 and TRBJ2-1; weak D call: TRBD2 (7 bases). This CDR3 contains 15 residues. Per germline, CDR1 LNHDA and CDR2 SQIVND (reference sequence). Between the trimmed V and J ends, which lost 0 bases and 7 bases, there was a span of 13 bases. CDR3 bases: TGTGCCAGTAGTATAGAAGGGGGGGGGCGGAATGAGCAGTTCTTC. This sequence encodes CASSIEGGGRNEQFF.

The count of this clone is one. The genes are TRBV7-2 and TRBJ1-5; no definite D call. Germline V gene data show CDR1 as SGHTA and CDR2 as FQGNSA. V gave up 3 bases and J gave up 4 bases, with 10 bases separating them. The CDR3 spans 14 residues. This chain's CDR3 is CASSLPGRNQPQHF. DNA of the CDR3: TGTGCCAGCAGCTTGCCCGGGAGGAATCAGCCCCAGCATTTT.

The CDR3 loop is CASSPGPQETQYF. In nucleotides, the CDR3 is TGTGCCAGCAGCCCCGGTCCTCAAGAGACCCAGTACTTC. The chain employs TRBV11-3 and TRBJ2-5, with D unresolved. Germline CDR1 reads SGHNT; CDR2 reads YENEEA. With 5 bases removed from V and 2 bases from J, the gap between germline ends came to 9 bases. The CDR3 consists of 13 residues.

The rearrangement uses TRBV5-5 and TRBJ1-1; 9 bases align to TRBD1. Germline V lookup: CDR1 SGHKS, CDR2 YYEKEE (reference sequence). After removal of 2 bases from V and 3 bases from J, the junction contained 5 bases not matched to a gene. This CDR3 has 15 amino acids. CDR3 bases: TGTGCCAGCAGCTTTACAGGGGGCGGGTACACTGAAGCTTTCTTT. It translates to CASSFTGGGYTEAFF.

In nucleotides, the CDR3 is TGTGCCAGCAGCCCCTCGAGTCTAGCGGGGTACCTATACAATGAGCAGTTCTTC. As protein: CASSPSSLAGYLYNEQFF. V gene TRBV14 combines with J gene TRBJ2-1, with 9 bases fitting TRBD2. The V segment lost 4 bases and the J segment 4 bases; nucleotides outside the gene matches: 14. CDR3 length: 18 residues. CDR1 and CDR2 from the germline V gene are SGHDN and FVKESK.

The gene calls are TRBV2 and TRBJ2-3; D may be TRBD2 (5 bases). V lost 4 bases to trimming and J lost 1 base, with 12 bases between them. Per the germline V gene, CDR1 is SNHLY and CDR2 is FYNNEI. The CDR3 contains 15 residues. The CDR3 DNA sequence: TGTGCCAGCAGTGTTACGGGATCGGGCACAGATACGCAGTATTTT. This sequence encodes CASSVTGSGTDTQYF. Full variable domain (rest looked up from reference TRBV2 and TRBJ2-3): EPEVTQTPSHQVTQMGQEVILRCVPISNHLYFYWYRQILGQKVEFLVSFYNNEISEKSEIFDDQFSVERPDGSNFTLKIRSTKLEDSAMYFCASSVTGSGTDTQYFGPGTRLTVL.

The chain couples TRBV9 to TRBJ1-2, with D perhaps TRBD1 (5 bases). The germline V gene has CDR1 SGDLS and CDR2 YYNGEE. This CDR3 is 17 amino acids long. V shed 3 bases and J shed 3 bases, with 21 bases lying between them. The CDR3 nucleotides read TGTGCCAGCAGCGCCACGCCTGGTGGGCTAGGGGACTATGGCTACACCTTC. The encoded protein is CASSATPGGLGDYGYTF.

This clone appeared once. CDR3 coding DNA: TGTGCCAGCGTCAGGGAAGCAAGGGCTGGAAACACCATATATTTT. Its translation is CASVREARAGNTIYF. The chain links TRBV7-2 to TRBJ1-3; tentative D call: TRBD1 (5 bases). V lost 8 bases and J 2 bases, leaving 16 bases between the germline ends. The germline V gene has CDR1 SGHTA and CDR2 FQGNSA. This CDR3 contains 15 residues.

The chain has TRBV28 and TRBJ1-5, with 8 bases lining up with TRBD1. V shed 5 bases and J 2 bases; nucleotides not matched to a gene: 5. Germline CDR1 MDHEN, CDR2 SYDVKM. This CDR3 has 15 amino acids. The CDR3 is CASSLTTGGNQPQHF. CDR3 sequence (DNA): TGTGCCAGCAGTCTTACGACAGGGGGCAATCAGCCCCAGCATTTT.

This clone was seen only a few times. J is TRBJ1-2 and V is TRBV20-1; no clear D. Trimming pared 3 bases from V and 6 bases from J, leaving 8 bases between. The CDR3 sequence is 11 residues long. Germline V gene data show CDR1 as DFQATT and CDR2 as SNEGSKA (reference sequence). The CDR3 reads CSARRENGYTF. CDR3 bases: TGCAGTGCTAGGCGGGAGAATGGCTACACCTTC.

V is TRBV7-9 and J is TRBJ2-2, with a tentative D call TRBD2 (6 bases). CDR3 length: 17 residues. Trimming left V 2 bases short and J 4 bases short, with 17 bases between. The germline CDR1 and CDR2 sequences are SEHNR and FQNEAQ (reference sequence). CDR3 residues: CASSLRGGVPGTGELFF. As DNA, the CDR3 is TGTGCCAGCAGCTTAAGGGGCGGGGTGCCCGGCACCGGGGAGCTGTTTTTT.

The rearrangement uses TRBV29-1 and TRBJ1-2, with 9 bases that match TRBD1. The trim removed 4 bases at V and 8 bases at J, leaving 5 bases unmatched. From germline, CDR1 is SQVTM and CDR2 ANQGSEA. The CDR3 totals 12 residues. The CDR3, as DNA: TGCAGCGTTGTACAGGGGGCTGGAGGCTACACCTTC. Protein: CSVVQGAGGYTF.

The V gene is TRBV5-1, the J gene TRBJ2-2, with 8 bases aligning to TRBD1. The germline V gene has CDR1 SGHRS and CDR2 YFSETQ. Trimming took 4 bases from V and 5 from J; bases not matched to a gene: 7. This CDR3 is built from 15 residues. In nucleotides, the CDR3 is TGCGCCAGCAGCCCTGACAGGGGTTTAACCGGGGAGCTGTTTTTT. As protein: CASSPDRGLTGELFF.